These 15 T cell receptor beta chains were sequenced from one sample in a study of tissue T cells after allogeneic stem cell transplantation. Measured with immunoSEQ multiplex PCR; TCRdb has only the in-frame clones, and not every one. Here the sample spans roughly 3,000 clones, around 40% being singletons. Time point here: mouse harvest day 14 after allogeneic transplant. The graft held 10^6 splenic CD5+ T cells and 10^7 T-cell-depleted bone marrow cells. The sample consisted of gut tissue. The receptors here all came from a female BALB/c mouse given C57BL/6 T cells with graft-versus-host disease after an allogeneic hematopoietic cell transplant.

On this clone itself: Gene names and germline match the mouse. Read sequence stops 1 residue before the CDR3 end, and the germline J gene provides the missing end. The chain has TRBV23 and TRBJ1-1. Germline lookup yields CDR1 KGHTA and CDR2 FQNQQP. CDR3 length equals 14 residues. The CDR3 loop is CSSSHAGLDTEVFF. The covered CDR3 bases are TGCTCCAGCAGTCATGCGGGACTGGACACAGAAGTCTTC.

Concerning this clone itself: Germline and genes: mouse. Coverage ceases 1 residue before the CDR3 finishes, and the germline J gene fills in the end. The genes are TRBV12-2 and TRBJ2-7, with 13 bases lining up with TRBD2. The CDR3 totals 14 residues. The trim removed 2 bases at V and 7 bases at J, leaving 4 bases unmatched. Germline-derived CDR1 and CDR2 are SGHLS and HYDKME. CDR3: CASSPRDWGGEQYF. The sequenced part of the CDR3 DNA is TGTGCCAGCTCTCCCCGGGACTGGGGGGGGGAACAGTAC.

Worth noting for this clone: Mouse germline and gene names are used. Read data end 1 residue before the CDR3 end; the end is taken from the germline J gene. The chain uses TRBV12-2 and TRBJ2-2, with D possibly matching TRBD1 (6 bases). The CDR3 loop spans 16 amino acids. V shed 0 bases and J shed 1 base, with 11 bases lying between them. CDR1 SGHLS and CDR2 HYDKME come from the germline V gene. The CDR3 bases that were read are TGTGCCAGCTCTCTCGCGGGACACCTAAACACCGGGCAGCTCTAC. It translates to CASSLAGHLNTGQLY. From start to end, the CDR3 is CASSLAGHLNTGQLYF.

By share, this clone ranks as large (0.1 to 1%). The genes and germline here are from mouse. The CDR3 end lies 1 residue beyond the end of the read and is filled in from the germline J gene. V is TRBV26 and J is TRBJ2-3, with D uncertain. From germline, CDR1 is KGHPV and CDR2 FQNQEV (reference sequence). The CDR3 spans 14 residues. The V and J ends lost 2 bases and 4 bases respectively, with 10 bases between them. The sequenced part of the CDR3 DNA is TGTGCCAGCAGTCTGGGGCAGGTCTCAGAAACGCTGTAT. This translates into CASSLGQVSETLY. Given in full, the CDR3 is CASSLGQVSETLYF.

Worth noting for this clone: Gene names and germline refer to mouse. The sequence runs out 1 residue before the end of the CDR3; the remainder is reconstructed from the germline J gene. The chain employs TRBV26 and TRBJ1-4; TRBD1 is a possible D gene (6 bases). Germline values: CDR1 KGHPV, CDR2 FQNQEV (reference sequence). V was clipped by 2 bases and J by 3 bases, with 10 bases between them. The CDR3 has 15 amino acids. The CDR3 sequence is CASSLDRGPNERLFF. The covered CDR3 bases are TGTGCCAGCAGTCTGGACCGGGGGCCCAACGAAAGATTATTT.

Notes on this clone: Each gene name is a mouse one. The CDR3 goes on 1 residue after the read ends, and that part is filled in from the germline J gene. The rearrangement links TRBV16 to TRBJ2-5; possibly TRBD1 or TRBD2 for D (5 bases each). V lost 0 bases to trimming and J lost 3 bases, with 10 bases between them. CDR1 and CDR2 (germline): SGHSA, FRNQAP. The CDR3 has 15 residues. Partial CDR3 DNA: TGTGCAAGCAGCTTAGATTTGGGGCGGCAAGACACCCAGTAC. As protein: CASSLDLGRQDTQY. The full CDR3 protein reads CASSLDLGRQDTQYF.

This clone showed up just a few times. Genes here carry mouse names. The CDR3 DNA, read in part, is TGTGCCAGCAGCTCCGGGACAGGGGGGGATGAACAGTAC. As protein: CASSSGTGGDEQY. The complete CDR3 reads CASSSGTGGDEQYF. This chain connects TRBV26 to TRBJ2-7, with TRBD1 matching over 11 bases. The read terminates 1 residue before the CDR3 end, so the remaining end is supplied by the germline J gene. The trim removed 6 bases at V and 5 bases at J, leaving 6 bases unmatched. CDR1 is KGHPV, CDR2 FQNQEV, per germline (reference sequence). The CDR3 has 14 residues.

To note about this clone: Germline and genes here are mouse. The CDR3 end lies 1 residue beyond the end of the read and is filled in from the germline J gene. This chain connects TRBV31 to TRBJ2-5; 8 nucleotides line up with TRBD2. Germline assignment: CDR1 GKSSPN and CDR2 SITVG. CDR3 length: 15 amino acids. J lost 0 bases, V lost 3 bases, and 5 bases had no gene match. CDR3 loop: CAWSPGGLNQDTQYF. The CDR3 bases that were read are TGTGCCTGGAGCCCGGGGGGGCTTAACCAAGACACCCAGTAC.

Regarding this clone: Germline and genes: mouse. The CDR3 is cut off 1 residue early in the read; its end comes from the germline J gene. The chain employs TRBV24 and TRBJ2-5; no definite D call. This CDR3 has 14 residues. The V gene's germline CDR1 is KGHTA and CDR2 FRNEEI. Trimming shortened V by 1 base and J by 5 bases, and 10 bases separated the two germline ends. CDR3 residues: CASSLWSYGDTQYF. CDR3 DNA, as far as it was read: TGTGCCAGCAGTCTGTGGTCCTATGGAGACACCCAGTAC.

This clone was recorded only once. These gene names are mouse names. The CDR3 extends 1 residue past the end of the read, so its final part is completed from the germline J gene. The genes are TRBV19 and TRBJ2-5; TRBD2 aligns across 8 bases. V shed 7 bases and J 10 bases; nucleotides not matched to a gene: 14. The CDR3 sequence is 14 residues long. Looked up from germline, CDR1 is FNHDT and CDR2 is SITEND (reference sequence). The DNA read from the CDR3 is TGTGCCAGCTGGGGGGGGCGCGGGCAAGGCGCCCAGTAC. Protein: CASWGGRGQGAQY. From start to end, the CDR3 is CASWGGRGQGAQYF.

The sample holds one count of this clone. Gene names and germline refer to mouse. The read finishes 1 residue shy of the CDR3 end, and the germline J gene is used to complete it. The V and J genes are TRBV26 and TRBJ1-1, with a weak D call TRBD1 (5 bases). This CDR3 region has 14 residues. Per the germline V gene, CDR1 is KGHPV and CDR2 is FQNQEV (reference sequence). Between the trimmed V and J ends, which lost 2 bases and 3 bases, there was a span of 10 bases. CDR3: CASSLGQGDTEVFF. CDR3 DNA (partial): TGTGCCAGCAGTCTGGGGCAGGGAGACACAGAAGTCTTC.

This clone appeared a few times. Gene names denote mouse genes. The read gets to within 1 residue of the CDR3 end, and the germline J gene fills in the rest. The rearrangement uses TRBV26 and TRBJ1-3, with 7 bases that match TRBD1. CDR3 length equals 15 residues. Germline loops: CDR1 KGHPV, CDR2 FQNQEV (reference sequence). The V segment lost 4 bases and the J segment 0 bases; nucleotides outside the gene matches: 3. The CDR3: CASSPRTGSGNTLYF. Partial CDR3 DNA: TGTGCCAGCAGTCCCCGGACAGGTTCTGGAAATACGCTCTAT.

By share, this clone ranks as medium-sized (0.01 to 0.1%). Gene labels here are mouse ones. The missing CDR3 end, 1 residue past where the read stops, is filled in from the germline J gene. The J gene is TRBJ1-3, the V gene TRBV26; 7 bases line up with TRBD1. Trimming at V came to 6 bases and at J to 0 bases, leaving 5 bases not matched to a gene. The CDR3 spans 15 residues. Per germline, CDR1 KGHPV and CDR2 FQNQEV (reference sequence). The covered CDR3 bases are TGTGCCAGCAGCCGGGACAGTAATTCTGGAAATACGCTCTAT. Protein product: CASSRDSNSGNTLY. The CDR3 as a whole reads CASSRDSNSGNTLYF.

There are a few counts of this clone. Mouse germline and gene names are used. Read data end 1 residue before the CDR3 end; the end is taken from the germline J gene. The chain links TRBV15 to TRBJ2-1; TRBD2 matches at 11 bases. Germline V lookup: CDR1 SGHND, CDR2 FRSKSL. This CDR3 region has 14 residues. With 5 bases clipped from V and 7 bases from J, the junction kept 4 bases outside the gene matches. Here the CDR3 reads CASSLLGGRAEQFF. The DNA read from the CDR3 is TGTGCCAGCAGTCTACTGGGGGGGCGGGCTGAGCAGTTC. The variable domain in full, completed from reference TRBV15 and TRBJ2-1, reads DAGVTQTPRHEVAEKGQTIILKCEPVSGHNDLFWYRQTKIQGLELLSYFRSKSLMEDGGAFKDRFKAEMLNSSFSTLKIQPTEPKDSAVYLCASSLLGGRAEQFFGPGTRLTVL.

This clone was counted a few times. Gene names are the mouse ones. The DNA ends 1 residue before the CDR3 does, and the rest of the CDR3 is filled in from the germline J gene. V and J are TRBV26 and TRBJ1-3; unclear D gene. The CDR3 is 14 amino acids. Germline loops: CDR1 KGHPV, CDR2 FQNQEV (reference sequence). V lost 6 bases to trimming and J lost 0 bases, with 9 bases between them. The CDR3 sequence: CASSPGTSGNTLYF. Incomplete CDR3 DNA: TGTGCCAGCAGCCCGGGAACTTCTGGAAATACGCTCTAT.